This T cell receptor beta chain derives from a study of blood T cell repertoires in COVID-19 (dated by TCRdb to 2020 to 2021). Broadly, across the study: Collaborator samples came from the United States, Italy and Spain and covered acute and convalescent phases of COVID-19. The material from the prospective study consisted of cDNA or gDNA derived from T cells, B-cell-depleted T cells, or PBMCs. The samples were drawn from two sources: the first 160 participants of the ongoing ImmuneRACE study, and 950 to 1,500 subjects contributed by 6 global collaborators. The repertoires were made available in a free public database intended to serve as a resource for research on the immune response to SARS-CoV-2. Subjects who had been exposed to COVID-19, were actively infected with it, or had recovered from it provided the deeply sampled blood TCRbeta repertoires that made up the dataset. Where available, HLA class I and class II types were obtained from metadata supplied by the sample provider rather than from assay-based typing. Sample metadata almost always included a de-identified subject ID, COVID-19 status, age in years and sex.

Compared with germline, V lacks 5 bases and J lacks 6 bases; bases without a gene match: 3. The germline V gene encodes CDR1 SGHTA and CDR2 FQGTGA. The CDR3 sequence holds 13 residues, the cysteine and phenylalanine included. Of all the DNA, just the CDR3 is kept, 39 bases in frame from base 1. General findings and caveats noted by the study authors: The amount of clinical and demographic metadata varied by source and participant and was provided uncurated.

A second Seattle source provided samples from volunteer blood donors who had recovered from COVID-19. Whole blood was collected in K2EDTA tubes by collaborating institutions according to the institutions' own protocols. For TCRbeta analysis, collaborator samples were shipped as frozen whole blood, as isolated PBMCs, or as DNA extracted from either sample type. The immunoSEQ Assay, a bias-controlled multiplex PCR, was used to amplify TCRbeta CDR3 regions from genomic DNA. In the paper's pipeline: Within the assay, amplification of reference gene primers was used to estimate how many nucleated cells each sample contained. To quantify the absolute abundance of each unique TCRbeta CDR3 rearrangement, sequence reads were collapsed and filtered. For each sample, productive Simpson clonality was calculated as the square root of Simpson's diversity index over productive rearrangements. TCRdb provides this immuneACCESS table in a form limited to in-frame rearrangements. Some clones are lacking; in checked studies, under half of them reflect an unresolved V gene, and why the rest are absent is not known. D and trimming come from the DNA, and the V and J calls and clone size come from that table. The sample table shows a few hundred thousand clones, and more than 65% are seen once. In total, the top ten clones hold 1.4% of the sample.

Note on this clone: Its antigen is currently not known. No base quality values were provided; no much bigger clone lies one nucleotide off.

Sequenced sample: peripheral blood. Recombination linked TRBV7-3 to TRBJ2-2, with 7 bases matching TRBD1. The sequence derives from a woman between 35 and 50 years old who had recovered from COVID-19. The nucleotide sequence is TGTGCCAGCAGCCCTGACAGGGCCGGGGAGCTGTTTTTT. It translates to CASSPDRAGELFF.